A single sample gave rise to the 32 T cell receptor beta chains below, sequenced in a study of blood T cells in healthy people across ages (dated by TCRdb to the mid-2010s). Library creation used 5' RACE. The sequencing machine was an Illumina HiSeq 2500. A second roughly 6 to 12 cycle PCR used a sample-barcoded 5' primer and a J-beta primer mix. TCRdb ran its own pipeline on the public reads, namely fastp trimming at Q25 and MiXCR clone calling, and kept in-frame beta chains. Rows with one shared CDR3 protein collapse into an entry with the most common genes and DNA. The sample table lists 1.5 million or so distinct CDR3 sequences, around 40% of them with a count of one. Together, the top ten hold under 5% of the sample. The sequenced sample was blood. The receptor set was obtained from a woman between 18 and 29 years old in good health.

This clonotype has more than one count but fewer than ten. The chain is built from TRBV20-1 and TRBJ2-5; 7 bases are shared with TRBD2. V was clipped by 7 bases and J by 11 bases; unmatched bases: 19. CDR1 and CDR2 from the germline V gene are DFQATT and SNEGSKA (reference sequence). The CDR3 runs 14 residues. The CDR3 loop reads CSVRGLADYNEQYF. Written as DNA, the CDR3 is TGCAGTGTGAGAGGGCTAGCGGACTACAATGAGCAGTACTTC.

The chain has TRBV27 and TRBJ2-7; 7 bases fit TRBD1. V lost 5 bases and J lost 2; bases outside the gene matches: 9. The CDR3 is 15 amino acids. Per the germline V gene, CDR1 is MNHEY and CDR2 is SMNVEV (reference sequence). CDR3 region: CASSRGDSSTYEQYF. CDR3 DNA sequence: TGTGCCAGCAGTCGTGGGGACAGTTCCACCTACGAGCAGTACTTC.

This chain links TRBV15 with TRBJ1-1, with TRBD1 as a possible D gene (5 bases). This CDR3 is built from 16 residues. The germline gives CDR1 LNHNV, CDR2 YYDKDF (reference sequence). The V gene lost 0 bases and the J gene lost 0 bases, with 11 bases spanning the gap. For the CDR3, the DNA is TGTGCCACCAGCAGAGATCGCGGGACCATGAACACTGAAGCTTTCTTT. Translation gives CATSRDRGTMNTEAFF.

This clonotype turned up a few times. The chain employs TRBV7-2 and TRBJ1-3; unclear D gene. V dropped 2 bases and J dropped 0 bases, with 11 bases sitting between them. CDR3 length: 16 amino acids. Germline-derived CDR1 and CDR2 are SGHTA and FQGNSA. CDR3 loop: CASSLTGRASGNTIYF. As DNA, the CDR3 is TGTGCCAGCAGCTTAACGGGAAGGGCCTCTGGAAACACCATATATTTT.

The V and J genes are TRBV25-1 and TRBJ2-2; D unresolved. Trimming stripped 0 bases from V and 0 bases from J, with 8 bases between. The CDR3 consists of 16 residues. The germline V gene encodes CDR1 MGHDK and CDR2 SYGVNS. The CDR3 here is CASSEYVESNTGELFF. The CDR3, as DNA: TGTGCCAGCAGTGAATACGTTGAGTCGAACACCGGGGAGCTGTTTTTT.

Only a few counts were recorded for this clonotype. The chain's CDR3 is CAICSGRDPTDTQYF. The DNA for the CDR3 is TGTGCCATTTGTAGCGGGAGGGATCCCACAGATACGCAGTATTTT. The V gene is TRBV10-3, the J gene TRBJ2-3; 11 positions agree with TRBD2. This CDR3 spans 15 amino acids. Germline V gene data show CDR1 as ENHRY and CDR2 as SYGVKD. V trimming: 9 bases; J trimming: 2 bases; junction bases outside the gene matches: 7.

V is TRBV14 and J is TRBJ2-7; D gene unclear. Between the trimmed V and J ends, which lost 1 base and 2 bases, there was a span of 15 bases. Per the germline V gene, CDR1 is SGHDN and CDR2 is FVKESK. The CDR3 spans 16 residues. The CDR3 region is CASSQVRHPAPYEQYF. The CDR3 region has the DNA TGTGCCAGCAGCCAAGTTCGGCACCCCGCTCCCTACGAGCAGTACTTC.

This clonotype was observed a few times. This chain uses TRBV9 with TRBJ2-3; D is tentatively TRBD1 or TRBD2 (5 bases each). CDR1 and CDR2 from the germline V gene are SGDLS and YYNGEE. CDR3 length: 15 amino acids. Trimming took off 3 bases at V and 4 bases at J, with 15 bases between the two ends. CDR3 amino acids: CASSAWDVNPDTQYF. CDR3 DNA sequence: TGTGCCAGCAGCGCCTGGGACGTCAACCCAGATACGCAGTATTTT.

This chain joins TRBV30 and TRBJ2-5; no firm D call. The germline CDR1 and CDR2 sequences are GTSNPN and SVGIG (reference sequence). There are 15 residues in the CDR3. Deletions cut 1 base from V and 5 bases from J, with 17 bases between. DNA for the CDR3: TGTGCCTGGAGTGGGTTTGGCCTTTCCGTGGAGACCCAGTACTTC. This codes for CAWSGFGLSVETQYF.

Remarks on this clonotype: Its ends do not fully match the called genes, so a read error is possible. The chain links TRBV28 to TRBJ1-5; D remains ambiguous. Germline V gene lookup returns CDR1 MDHEN and CDR2 SYDVKM. The CDR3 has 11 amino acids. The CDR3 region is CTSSWGQPQHF. DNA of the CDR3: TGTACCAGCAGTTGGGGACAGCCCCAGCATTTT.

This clonotype was observed a few times. V is TRBV6-2 or TRBV6-3 and J is TRBJ2-7, with D uncertain. CDR3 size: 14 residues. Germline CDR1 is MNHEY and CDR2 is SVGEGT. V was cut by 5 bases and J by 2 bases, with 13 bases left in between. CDR3 sequence: CASSGRGRTYEQYF. The CDR3 DNA reads TGTGCCAGCAGTGGCCGCGGACGCACCTACGAGCAGTACTTC.

The rearrangement joins TRBV3-1 to TRBJ2-1; 7 bases line up with TRBD2. The CDR3 contains 13 residues. After removal of 5 bases from V and 5 bases from J, the junction contained 3 bases not matched to a gene. Per the germline V gene, CDR1 is LGHDT and CDR2 is YNNKEL (reference sequence). The chain's CDR3 is CASSGTNNNEQFF. The CDR3 DNA follows: TGTGCCAGCAGCGGGACTAACAACAATGAGCAGTTCTTC.

The chain has TRBV20-1 and TRBJ2-1; D possibly uses TRBD1 or TRBD2 (5 bases each). Trimming cost V 6 bases and J 3 bases, with 15 bases left between them. Germline loops: CDR1 DFQATT, CDR2 SNEGSKA (reference sequence). The CDR3 length is 14 residues. The CDR3 protein is CSAPTGRGYNEQFF. As DNA, the CDR3 is TGCAGTGCCCCTACGGGAAGGGGCTACAATGAGCAGTTCTTC.

This clonotype has only a few counts. This chain links TRBV20-1 with TRBJ2-7, with 7 bases lining up with TRBD2. CDR1 is DFQATT and CDR2 is SNEGSKA in the germline V gene (reference sequence). This CDR3 is built from 12 residues. J gave up 4 bases and V 7 bases, and 7 bases lay outside the gene matches. The CDR3 loop reads CSVLGRDYEQYF. The DNA of the CDR3 is TGCAGTGTGCTAGGGAGGGATTACGAGCAGTACTTC.

The chain uses TRBV12-3 or TRBV12-4 and TRBJ1-4; D remains unclear. The ends were cut back, 4 bases at V and 0 bases at J, with 9 bases in the middle. The CDR3 sequence is 15 residues long. The CDR3: CASSSHTTTNEKLFF. The CDR3 bases are TGTGCCAGCAGTTCACACACCACAACTAATGAAAAACTGTTTTTT.

A single count supports this clonotype. The chain joins TRBV5-1 to TRBJ1-2; D is perhaps TRBD1 (5 bases). Germline V gene data show CDR1 as SGHRS and CDR2 as YFSETQ. The CDR3 totals 15 residues. V was shortened by 0 bases and J by 10 bases, with 19 bases between the two germline ends. The CDR3 is CASSLGAQERNDYTF. The CDR3 DNA reads as TGCGCCAGCAGCTTGGGGGCACAGGAGAGGAATGACTACACCTTC.

This clonotype came up many times. At one boundary the junction diverges from the germline segment, which might be a read error. The chain links TRBV7-7 to TRBJ2-5; D unclear. The CDR3 totals 13 residues. CDR1 SSHAT and CDR2 FNYEAQ come from the germline V gene (reference sequence). This CDR3 is CASSFHSQETQYF. The DNA of the CDR3 is TGTGCTAGCAGCTTTCACTCTCAAGAGACCCAGTACTTC.

This clonotype was observed at least ten times. V and J are TRBV6-2 or TRBV6-3 and TRBJ2-5; no definite D call. The V end was cut by 2 bases, the J end by 2 bases, with 6 bases between. Germline V gene data show CDR1 as MNHEY and CDR2 as SVGEGT. This CDR3 is 13 amino acids long. The CDR3 DNA sequence: TGTGCCAGCAGTTACGAATCGCAAGAGACCCAGTACTTC. Encoded protein: CASSYESQETQYF.

This clonotype appeared a few times. The chain joins TRBV27 to TRBJ1-5; D gene ambiguous. The CDR3 contains 15 residues. The V gene's germline CDR1 is MNHEY and CDR2 SMNVEV (reference sequence). Between the trimmed V and J ends, which lost 3 bases and 2 bases, there was a span of 11 bases. CDR3 DNA sequence: TGTGCCAGCAGTTTTGGAGGGCCGGGCAATCAGCCCCAGCATTTT. Translation: CASSFGGPGNQPQHF.

This clonotype occurred a few times. The chain links TRBV7-9 to TRBJ1-1; a possible D gene is TRBD1 (5 bases). The CDR3 is 13 residues long. Germline-derived CDR1 and CDR2 are SEHNR and FQNEAQ (reference sequence). V lost 4 bases and J lost 4, with 10 bases in between. The chain's CDR3 is CASSSSGATEAFF. The CDR3 bases are TGTGCCAGCAGCTCAAGCGGGGCCACTGAAGCTTTCTTT.

The chain combines TRBV6-2 or TRBV6-3 with TRBJ1-2, with D uncertain. V gave up 5 bases and J gave up 2 bases, with 18 bases separating them. From germline, CDR1 is MNHEY and CDR2 SVGEGT. The CDR3 totals 16 residues. The CDR3 region is CASSPRGDLGNYGYTF. The CDR3 bases are TGTGCCAGCAGTCCCCGCGGAGACCTGGGGAACTATGGCTACACCTTC.

The chain joins TRBV6-5 to TRBJ2-3; the match to TRBD1 covers 9 bases. The germline CDR1 and CDR2 sequences are MNHEY and SVGAGI. The CDR3 is made up of 17 amino acids. The junction had 13 bases not matched to a gene; V was cut back by 2 bases and J by 7 bases. CDR3 loop: CASSYGPRGQGENTQYF. CDR3 DNA: TGTGCCAGCAGTTACGGTCCCAGGGGACAGGGAGAGAATACGCAGTATTTT.

The gene calls are TRBV15 and TRBJ1-4; 9 bases fit TRBD1. This CDR3 region has 16 residues. Germline CDR1 reads LNHNV; CDR2 reads YYDKDF (reference sequence). J lost 7 bases, V lost 3 bases, and 9 bases had no gene match. The CDR3 spells CATSSKTGGGGEKLFF. Written as DNA, the CDR3 is TGTGCCACCAGCAGCAAAACAGGGGGCGGGGGTGAAAAACTGTTTTTT. Variable domain in full (rest from reference TRBV15 and TRBJ1-4): DAMVIQNPRYQVTQFGKPVTLSCSQTLNHNVMYWYQQKSSQAPKLLFHYYDKDFNNEADTPDNFQSRRPNTSFCFLDIRSPGLGDTAMYLCATSSKTGGGGEKLFFGSGTQLSVL.

This clonotype was counted ten times or more. V usage is TRBV2 and J usage is TRBJ1-5, with 7 bases lining up with TRBD1. Looked up from germline, CDR1 is SNHLY and CDR2 is FYNNEI. The CDR3 runs 13 residues. After removal of 7 bases from V and 4 bases from J, the junction contained 4 bases not matched to a gene. CDR3 DNA sequence: TGTGCCAGCACCATGGGACAGAATCAGCCCCAGCATTTT. This codes for CASTMGQNQPQHF.

This clonotype was seen a handful of times. CDR3 region: CASSKISGGPRNEQFF. The CDR3 nucleotides are TGTGCCAGCAGCAAAATCAGCGGGGGGCCGAGGAATGAGCAGTTCTTC. V gene TRBV12-3 or TRBV12-4 combines with J gene TRBJ2-1; 9 bases agree with TRBD2. This CDR3 has 16 residues. The trim removed 6 bases at V and 7 bases at J, leaving 13 bases unmatched.

J is TRBJ1-1 and V is TRBV5-1; no clear D gene. The CDR3 runs 13 residues. V was shortened by 0 bases and J by 6 bases, with 9 bases between the two germline ends. CDR1 SGHRS and CDR2 YFSETQ come from the germline V gene. CDR3 in DNA: TGCGCCAGCAGCTTGGAGCGGGAGGCTGAAGCTTTCTTT. Its translation: CASSLEREAEAFF. Variable domain in full (rest from reference TRBV5-1 and TRBJ1-1): KAGVTQTPRYLIKTRGQQVTLSCSPISGHRSVSWYQQTPGQGLQFLFEYFSETQRNKGNFPGRFSGRQFSNSRSEMNVSTLELGDSALYLCASSLEREAEAFFGQGTRLTVV.

The sample holds a few counts of this clonotype. V gene TRBV7-2 combines with J gene TRBJ2-7; 8 nucleotides align to TRBD2. Germline V gene sequence: CDR1 SGHTA, CDR2 FQGNSA. This CDR3 has 15 amino acids. The V gene end was trimmed by 5 bases and the J gene end by 4 bases; junction bases not matched to a gene: 10. The CDR3 sequence: CASSSRRSGTYEQYF. CDR3 nucleotides: TGTGCCAGCAGCAGTAGGCGTAGCGGGACATACGAGCAGTACTTC.

This sequence joins TRBV27 and TRBJ2-1, with a possible D match to TRBD1 (8 bases). CDR1 is MNHEY and CDR2 is SMNVEV in the germline V gene (reference sequence). The V end was cut by 7 bases, the J end by 5 bases, with 18 bases between. CDR3 length: 15 amino acids. CDR3 sequence reads: CASTFGQGGNNEQFF. DNA for the CDR3: TGTGCCAGCACCTTCGGACAGGGAGGGAACAATGAGCAGTTCTTC.

The rearrangement uses TRBV20-1 and TRBJ2-3, with 10 bases matching TRBD1. The V gene end was trimmed by 4 bases and the J gene end by 1 base; junction bases not matched to a gene: 5. CDR1 is DFQATT, CDR2 SNEGSKA, per germline (reference sequence). The CDR3 extends over 15 amino acids. In DNA form, the CDR3 reads TGCAGTGCTACGGACAGGGGGTGGGGCACAGATACGCAGTATTTT. Amino acids: CSATDRGWGTDTQYF.

The rearrangement joins TRBV20-1 to TRBJ1-2, with a possible D match to TRBD1 (6 bases). CDR1 and CDR2 from the germline V gene are DFQATT and SNEGSKA (reference sequence). The CDR3 is 14 residues long. The V and J ends lost 1 base and 7 bases respectively, with 16 bases between them. CDR3 sequence: CSARGGQSDSGYTF. In DNA, the CDR3 is TGCAGTGCTAGAGGGGGACAATCTGACAGTGGCTACACCTTC.

The chain is built from TRBV5-1 and TRBJ1-1; tentatively, D is TRBD1 (5 bases). V shed 6 bases and J shed 2 bases, with 11 bases lying between them. This CDR3 has 13 amino acids. Germline V gene sequence: CDR1 SGHRS, CDR2 YFSETQ. The CDR3 is CASKRDGNTEAFF. CDR3 DNA sequence: TGCGCCAGCAAGCGGGACGGTAACACTGAAGCTTTCTTT.

CDR3 sequence: CASSGTSGGPPNEQFF. CDR3 coding DNA: TGCGCCAGCAGCGGAACGAGCGGGGGGCCTCCCAATGAGCAGTTCTTC. V usage is TRBV5-1 and J usage is TRBJ2-1, with 9 bases matching TRBD2. The V gene end was trimmed by 4 bases and the J gene end by 6 bases; junction bases not matched to a gene: 11. CDR1 and CDR2 from the germline V gene are SGHRS and YFSETQ. The CDR3 is 16 residues long.